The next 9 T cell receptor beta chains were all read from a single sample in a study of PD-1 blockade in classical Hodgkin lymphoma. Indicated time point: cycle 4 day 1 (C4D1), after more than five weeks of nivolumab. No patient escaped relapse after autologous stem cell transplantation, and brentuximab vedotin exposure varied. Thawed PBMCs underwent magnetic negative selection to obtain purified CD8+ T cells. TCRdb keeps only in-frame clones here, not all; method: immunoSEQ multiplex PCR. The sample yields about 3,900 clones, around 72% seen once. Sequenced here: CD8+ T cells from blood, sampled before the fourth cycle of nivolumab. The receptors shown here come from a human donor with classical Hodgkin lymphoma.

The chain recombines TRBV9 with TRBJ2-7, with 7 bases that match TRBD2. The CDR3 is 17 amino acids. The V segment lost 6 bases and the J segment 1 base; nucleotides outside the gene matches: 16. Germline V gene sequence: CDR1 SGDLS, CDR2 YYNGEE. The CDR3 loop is CASTPTLRAGKSYEQYF. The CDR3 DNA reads TGTGCCAGCACCCCTACCCTCAGAGCGGGGAAGTCCTACGAGCAGTACTTC. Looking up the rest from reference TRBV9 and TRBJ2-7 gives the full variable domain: DSGVTQTPKHLITATGQRVTLRCSPRSGDLSVYWYQQSLDQGLQFLIQYYNGEERAKGNILERFSAQQFPDLHSELNLSSLELGDSALYFCASTPTLRAGKSYEQYFGPGTRLTVT.

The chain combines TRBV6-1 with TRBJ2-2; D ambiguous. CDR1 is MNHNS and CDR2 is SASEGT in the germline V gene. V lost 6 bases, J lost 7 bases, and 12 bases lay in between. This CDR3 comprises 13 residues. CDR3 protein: CASSAKVFGELFF. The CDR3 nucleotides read TGTGCCAGCAGCGCCAAGGTTTTCGGGGAGCTGTTTTTT.

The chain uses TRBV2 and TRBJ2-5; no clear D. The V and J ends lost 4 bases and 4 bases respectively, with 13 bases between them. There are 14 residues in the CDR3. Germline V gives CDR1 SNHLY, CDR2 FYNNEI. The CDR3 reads CASSGTMGRETQYF. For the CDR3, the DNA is TGTGCCAGCAGTGGTACGATGGGTCGAGAGACCCAGTACTTC. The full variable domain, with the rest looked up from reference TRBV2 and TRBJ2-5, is EPEVTQTPSHQVTQMGQEVILRCVPISNHLYFYWYRQILGQKVEFLVSFYNNEISEKSEIFDDQFSVERPDGSNFTLKIRSTKLEDSAMYFCASSGTMGRETQYFGPGTRLLVL.

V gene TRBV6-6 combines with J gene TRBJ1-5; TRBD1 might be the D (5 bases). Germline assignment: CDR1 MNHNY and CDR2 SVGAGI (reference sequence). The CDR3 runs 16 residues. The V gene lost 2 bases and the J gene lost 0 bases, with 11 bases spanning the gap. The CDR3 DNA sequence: TGTGCCAGCAGTTACACGGGGGGGTATAGCAATCAGCCCCAGCATTTT. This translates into CASSYTGGYSNQPQHF.

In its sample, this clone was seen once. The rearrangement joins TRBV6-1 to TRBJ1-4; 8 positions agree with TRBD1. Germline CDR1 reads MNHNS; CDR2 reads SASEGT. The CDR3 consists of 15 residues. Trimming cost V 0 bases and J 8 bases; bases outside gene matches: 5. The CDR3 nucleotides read TGTGCCAGCAGTGAAGCGCAGGGGGCGTGGGAAAAACTGTTTTTT. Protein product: CASSEAQGAWEKLFF.

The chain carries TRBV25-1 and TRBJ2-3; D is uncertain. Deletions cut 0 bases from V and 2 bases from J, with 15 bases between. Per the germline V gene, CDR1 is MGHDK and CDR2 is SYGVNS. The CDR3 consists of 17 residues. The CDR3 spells CASSEYEWLHYTDTQYF. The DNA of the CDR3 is TGTGCCAGCAGTGAATATGAGTGGCTACACTACACAGATACGCAGTATTTT.

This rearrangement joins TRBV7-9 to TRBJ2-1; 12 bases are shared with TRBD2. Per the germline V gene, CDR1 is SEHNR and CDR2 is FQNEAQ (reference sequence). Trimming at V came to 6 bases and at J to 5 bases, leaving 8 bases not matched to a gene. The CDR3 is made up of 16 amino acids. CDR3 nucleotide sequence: TGTGCCAGCAGAGACCTACTAGCGGGAGGCGACAATGAGCAGTTCTTC. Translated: CASRDLLAGGDNEQFF. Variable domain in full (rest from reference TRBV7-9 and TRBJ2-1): DTGVSQNPRHKITKRGQNVTFRCDPISEHNRLYWYRQTLGQGPEFLTYFQNEAQLEKSRLLSDRFSAERPKGSFSTLEIQRTEQGDSAMYLCASRDLLAGGDNEQFFGPGTRLTVL.

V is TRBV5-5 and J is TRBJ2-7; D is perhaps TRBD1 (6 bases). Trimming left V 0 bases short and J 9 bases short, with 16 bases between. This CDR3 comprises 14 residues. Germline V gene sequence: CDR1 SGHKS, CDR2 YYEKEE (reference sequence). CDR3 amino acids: CASSLGTGSAGQYV. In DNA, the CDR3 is TGTGCCAGCAGCTTGGGTACAGGGTCGGCAGGGCAGTACGTC.

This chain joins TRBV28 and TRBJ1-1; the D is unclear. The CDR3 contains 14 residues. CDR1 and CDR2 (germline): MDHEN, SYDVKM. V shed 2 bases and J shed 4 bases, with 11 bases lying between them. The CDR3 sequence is CASSLTRTFTEAFF. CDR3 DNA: TGTGCCAGCAGTTTAACCCGAACTTTCACTGAAGCTTTCTTT.